Listed below are T cell receptor beta chains from one sample, sequenced in a study of T-cell reconstitution after alpha-beta-depleted transplantation in children. TCRdb analysed the PCR reads with MiXCR anew, one entry per CDR3 protein. The sample records about 600,000 distinct CDR3 sequences, roughly 13% being singletons. Specimen: PBMCs, mostly from graft donor cells, collected 360 days after TCRalphabeta/CD19-depleted stem cell transplant. The receptors originated from a male patient younger than 18 who had a stem cell transplant for acute myeloid leukemia, so the T cells may come from the graft donor. CDR3s include the opening cysteine and the closing phenylalanine or tryptophan. D genes are given only for firm matches. Clone size appears in some rows only: once, few, many, or a class for an expanded clone.

D,J,V,size,DNA,CDR3
NA,TRBJ2-3,TRBV6-5,many,TGTGCCAGCAGTTACTCGTGGGGTGATACGCAGTATTTT,CASSYSWGDTQYF
TRBD1,TRBJ2-2,TRBV5-4,once,TGTGCCAGCAGCACGGGACAGAGATCGAACACCGGGGAGCTGTTTTTT,CASSTGQRSNTGELFF
NA,TRBJ1-1,TRBV20-1,few,TGCAGTGCTATCAGGGCTGGGGGTGTCCCTTCGTCTTTCTTT,CSAIRAGGVPSSFF
NA,TRBJ2-3,TRBV4-1,few,TGCGCCAGCAGCCCCCGGGTCGTTTTTAGCACAGATACGCAGTATTTT,CASSPRVVFSTDTQYF
TRBD1,TRBJ1-2,TRBV28,few,TGTGCCAGCAGACTCTCCGGGACAGGGGTCAGAGGGGGCTACACCTTC,CASRLSGTGVRGGYTF
NA,TRBJ1-3,TRBV16,NA,TGTGCCAGCAGCCAATTTGGCGGTCACTCTGGAAACACCATATATTTT,CASSQFGGHSGNTIYF
TRBD2,TRBJ2-7,TRBV11-1,few,TGTGCCAGCAGCTTACGCCGCTCTAGCGGGAGCTCGGAAATCTACGAGCAGTACTTC,CASSLRRSSGSSEIYEQYF
TRBD1,TRBJ2-4,TRBV29-1,NA,TGCAGCGTGGAGGACAGGGGGTGGAACATTCAGTACTTC,CSVEDRGWNIQYF
TRBD1,TRBJ2-5,TRBV14,NA,TGTGCCAGCAGCCAATGGGACAGCCTACCCCAAGAGACCCAGTACTTC,CASSQWDSLPQETQYF
TRBD2,TRBJ2-7,TRBV19,NA,TGTGCCAGTAAAGAGACTAGCGGGAGAAGCTACGAGCAGTACTTC,CASKETSGRSYEQYF
NA,TRBJ1-1,TRBV11-2,NA,TGTGCCAGCAGCCCCCCTCCGGCCACTGAAGCTTTCTTT,CASSPPPATEAFF